This TCR beta chain was recovered during a study of cytotoxic CD8 clonotypes in ibrutinib-treated CLL. The assay was immunoSEQ multiplex PCR, and TCRdb's table has in-frame clones only and misses some. This sample has roughly 160,000 clones, with about 84% found just once. There are 13 residues in the CDR3. V was pared by 9 bases and J by 3 bases, with 15 bases between. The V gene's germline CDR1 is MDHEN and CDR2 SYDVKM. The rearrangement links TRBV28 to TRBJ2-7; possibly TRBD1 for D (6 bases). The TCR was taken from a human donor with chronic lymphocytic leukemia. This material consisted of PBMCs, taken after 24 months of ibrutinib treatment. CDR3 residues: CASAGTPDYEQYF. Here the CDR3 DNA reads TGTGCCAGTGCCGGGACACCGGACTACGAGCAGTACTTC.